The source of this T cell receptor (beta chain) is a study of metastatic and nonmetastatic thyroid tumors. Whole-study context: The authors compared repertoires across blood and tumor or nodule tissue from malignant and benign thyroid patients.

Authors' processing steps: Differences in CDR3 between clinicopathological groups were drawn on to build a classifier intended to discriminate distant-metastatic papillary thyroid cancer patients. TCRdb re-clonotyped the PCR reads through MiXCR. Here the V and J calls rest on TCRdb's processing, not on the authors' analysis. In the table there are 20,000 to 25,000 clones, around a sixth of which are singletons. Germline V CDR1 and CDR2: SGHAT, FQNNGV. The germline V and J ends were trimmed by 0 bases and 10 bases, with 13 bases remaining between them. The CDR3 sequence is 14 residues long. Study results and limitations: It was reported that TCR beta diversity was significantly higher in malignant thyroid tumors than benign nodules, in blood and tumor.

In the case of this clone: Its antigen is still unknown.

Each patient went into thyroid surgery without having received any treatment. The sequence was obtained from a female donor with papillary thyroid cancer or a benign thyroid nodule (not recorded which). Some clones in this sample may be carry-over from other donors' samples. The J gene is TRBJ2-1, the V gene TRBV11-2, with D tentatively TRBD1 (6 bases). The sequencing input was blood. CDR3 region: CASSLDLGHVEQFF. As DNA, the CDR3 is TGTGCCAGCAGCTTAGATCTGGGACACGTCGAGCAGTTCTTC.